This record looks at one TCR beta chain sequence and its context. The antigen is unknown. Isolated RNA was reverse transcribed in full, so expressed TCRB transcripts were sequenced. Regulatory, naive and central memory T cell samples averaged around 3.6 million reads. Produced via immunoSEQ multiplex PCR; TCRdb's table is partial and in-frame only. This sample carries a few hundred thousand clones, about 15% of them seen once, and the ten largest clones take roughly 0.015%. The data were taken from a study of beta chain features in type 1 diabetes. Broader study findings: Moderate yet significant TCRB CDR3 shortening was seen in Type 1 diabetes patients in all four CD4+ subsets. VDJ junctions from patients with type 1 diabetes contained fewer insertions and more deletions. Patients and controls would be equally affected if PCR favored shorter templates.

Sorting produced populations that all topped 95% purity. The germline V gene encodes CDR1 MRHNA and CDR2 SNTAGT. The V gene lost 0 bases and the J gene lost 8 bases, with 13 bases spanning the gap. This CDR3 comprises 14 residues. The sequence derives from a man younger than 35 with type 1 diabetes. The rearrangement links TRBV6-4 to TRBJ1-2; D remains ambiguous. Sequencing was performed on naive CD4+ T cells from blood. CDR3 bases: TGTGCCAGCAGTGACTCGATCTTAGCTCCCGGCTACACCTTC. Its protein product is CASSDSILAPGYTF.